Listed here are 29 T cell receptor beta chains from one sample, sequenced in a study of blood T cell repertoires in COVID-19. Only in-frame clones appear in the TCRdb table, and some are missing; sequencing was by immunoSEQ multiplex PCR. This table holds 90,000 to 150,000 clones, less than 90% found once. The sequenced sample consisted of peripheral blood. The receptors were gathered from a man at least 80 years old with acute or convalescent COVID-19.

The chain combines TRBV6-6 with TRBJ2-3, with D tentatively TRBD1 (7 bases). This CDR3 spans 14 amino acids. CDR1 MNHNY and CDR2 SVGAGI come from the germline V gene (reference sequence). Between the trimmed V and J ends, which lost 8 bases and 7 bases, there was a span of 19 bases. CDR3 amino acids: CASSNPAGGHTQYF. The CDR3 DNA follows: TGTGCCAGCTCAAACCCGGCAGGGGGGCATACGCAGTATTTT.

CDR3 coding DNA: TGTGCCAGTAGTCTCGGGACAGGGGGTTTGGCTTTCTTT. It translates to CASSLGTGGLAFF. V gene TRBV19 combines with J gene TRBJ1-1, with 11 bases fitting TRBD1. J lost 11 bases, V lost 5 bases, and 7 bases had no gene match. The CDR3 consists of 13 residues. CDR1 and CDR2 (germline): LNHDA, SQIVND (reference sequence).

The chain is built from TRBV18 and TRBJ1-4; possibly TRBD1 for D (5 bases). The germline V gene has CDR1 KGHSH and CDR2 LQKENI. There are 14 residues in the CDR3. The V end lost 3 bases, the J end lost 7 bases, and 12 bases lay between the germline ends. In DNA form, the CDR3 reads TGTGCCAGCTCACCCGGGGGTTCCGGTGAAAAACTGTTTTTT. Its translation is CASSPGGSGEKLFF.

The chain employs TRBV4-1 and TRBJ1-2, with a tentative D call TRBD1 (5 bases). CDR1 is MGHRA and CDR2 is YSYEKL in the germline V gene. The V end lost 0 bases, the J end lost 2 bases, and 10 bases lay between the germline ends. This CDR3 has 15 amino acids. CDR3 in amino acids: CASSQDLRVNYGYTF. Here the CDR3 DNA reads TGCGCCAGCAGCCAAGACCTCAGGGTCAACTATGGCTACACCTTC.

The V call is TRBV5-5, the J call TRBJ1-4; no reliable D call. The germline V and J ends were trimmed by 0 bases and 0 bases, with 6 bases remaining between them. Looked up from germline, CDR1 is SGHKS and CDR2 is YYEKEE (reference sequence). This CDR3 comprises 15 residues. This CDR3 is CASSLGGATNEKLFF. DNA for the CDR3: TGTGCCAGCAGCTTGGGGGGAGCAACTAATGAAAAACTGTTTTTT.

This chain joins TRBV12-5 and TRBJ1-2; the match to TRBD1 covers 9 bases. The V gene end was trimmed by 1 base and the J gene end by 7 bases; junction bases not matched to a gene: 16. The CDR3 is made up of 18 amino acids. CDR1 LGHNT and CDR2 FRNRAP come from the germline V gene. The CDR3 sequence is CASGLEPGQGGLSGGYTF. CDR3 DNA sequence: TGTGCTAGTGGTTTGGAGCCGGGACAGGGAGGGCTCAGCGGTGGCTACACCTTC.

V gene TRBV9 combines with J gene TRBJ1-2, with TRBD1 matching 9 bases. The CDR3 is 15 residues long. Germline loops: CDR1 SGDLS, CDR2 YYNGEE. V was pared by 0 bases and J by 6 bases, with 6 bases of the junction left unmatched. For the CDR3, the DNA is TGTGCCAGCAGCGTAGGGGGACAGGGAATGAATGGCTACACCTTC. Residues: CASSVGGQGMNGYTF. The full variable domain, its missing parts supplied by reference TRBV9 and TRBJ1-2, is DSGVTQTPKHLITATGQRVTLRCSPRSGDLSVYWYQQSLDQGLQFLIQYYNGEERAKGNILERFSAQQFPDLHSELNLSSLELGDSALYFCASSVGGQGMNGYTFGSGTRLTVV.

J is TRBJ2-3 and V is TRBV6-2 or TRBV6-3; 8 positions agree with TRBD2. This CDR3 comprises 16 residues. With 0 bases clipped from V and 2 bases from J, the junction kept 4 bases outside the gene matches. Germline V gene lookup returns CDR1 MNHEY and CDR2 SVGEGT. CDR3 nucleotides: TGTGCCAGCAGTTACTCTAGCGGGACGATCACAGATACGCAGTATTTT. Translating it yields CASSYSSGTITDTQYF.

Concerning this clone: At the DNA level, this CDR3 is encoded by other sequences in the same sample as well. This rearrangement joins TRBV5-1 to TRBJ1-1, with 8 positions matching TRBD1. Trimming removed 2 bases from V and 5 bases from J; junction bases left unmatched: 5. The CDR3 totals 14 residues. In germline, CDR1 is SGHRS, CDR2 YFSETQ. In nucleotides, the CDR3 is TGCGCCAGCAGCTTACAGGGGGTAGGGACTGAAGCTTTCTTT. It is translated as CASSLQGVGTEAFF. The full variable domain, its missing parts supplied by reference TRBV5-1 and TRBJ1-1, is KAGVTQTPRYLIKTRGQQVTLSCSPISGHRSVSWYQQTPGQGLQFLFEYFSETQRNKGNFPGRFSGRQFSNSRSEMNVSTLELGDSALYLCASSLQGVGTEAFFGQGTRLTVV.

J is TRBJ1-2 and V is TRBV7-3; 10 bases fit TRBD1. Germline V gene sequence: CDR1 SGHTA, CDR2 FQGTGA. The CDR3 covers 13 residues. Unmatched junction bases numbered 3, after V lost 5 bases and J lost 6 bases. The CDR3 coding sequence is TGTGCCAGCAGCCAGGGACAGGGGAATGGCTACACCTTC. Its translation: CASSQGQGNGYTF.

The chain carries TRBV10-1 and TRBJ1-6; D gene unclear. CDR1 and CDR2 from the germline V gene are WNHNN and SYGVQD (reference sequence). Between the trimmed V and J ends, which lost 6 bases and 6 bases, there was a span of 12 bases. This CDR3 is 14 amino acids long. CDR3 protein: CASSRGRGNSPLHF. The CDR3 DNA sequence: TGCGCCAGCAGCAGAGGGCGGGGTAATTCACCCCTCCACTTT.

V and J are TRBV10-3 and TRBJ2-7; possible D gene TRBD2, 5 bases. CDR3 length: 13 residues. The germline V gene has CDR1 ENHRY and CDR2 SYGVKD. Trimming removed 10 bases at V and 2 bases at J, with 15 bases between. The CDR3 region is CATTEVATYEQYF. The CDR3 nucleotides read TGTGCCACGACCGAGGTAGCGACCTACGAGCAGTACTTC.

On this clone itself: Additional DNA sequences in this sample encode the identical CDR3. The chain recombines TRBV6-5 with TRBJ1-2; no clear D. The CDR3 covers 12 residues. The ends were cut back, 4 bases at V and 5 bases at J, with 8 bases in the middle. Germline V gene sequence: CDR1 MNHEY, CDR2 SVGAGI. This CDR3 reads CASSSDTYGYTF. The DNA of the CDR3 is TGTGCCAGCAGTTCCGACACGTATGGCTACACCTTC.

This clone was counted once. V and J are TRBV30 and TRBJ1-5; TRBD1 might be the D (6 bases). This CDR3 comprises 16 residues. The germline CDR1 and CDR2 sequences are GTSNPN and SVGIG (reference sequence). V lost 1 base and J lost 0, with 13 bases in between. CDR3: CAWSAGQIYSNQPQHF. CDR3 coding DNA: TGTGCCTGGAGTGCCGGACAGATCTATAGCAATCAGCCCCAGCATTTT.

The CDR3 DNA follows: TGTGCCAGCAGCCGCGGGGACACTGAAGCTTTCTTT. Translated, it gives CASSRGDTEAFF. This chain connects TRBV5-4 to TRBJ1-1; the D is unclear. The CDR3 contains 12 residues. V lost 4 bases and J lost 3, with 7 bases in between. Germline V gives CDR1 SGHNT, CDR2 YYREEE (reference sequence). The variable domain in full, with the rest retrieved from reference TRBV5-4 and TRBJ1-1, is ETGVTQSPTHLIKTRGQQVTLRCSSQSGHNTVSWYQQALGQGPQFIFQYYREEENGRGNFPPRFSGLQFPNYSSELNVNALELDDSALYLCASSRGDTEAFFGQGTRLTVV.

The rearrangement uses TRBV7-2 and TRBJ1-1; 7 positions match TRBD1. Per the germline V gene, CDR1 is SGHTA and CDR2 is FQGNSA. J gave up 4 bases and V 5 bases, and 7 bases lay outside the gene matches. This CDR3 is 14 amino acids long. CDR3 in DNA: TGTGCCAGCAGCACACGACAGGGATTCACTGAAGCTTTCTTT. This gives the protein CASSTRQGFTEAFF. The entire variable domain, with the rest obtained from reference TRBV7-2 and TRBJ1-1, is as follows: GAGVSQSPSNKVTEKGKDVELRCDPISGHTALYWYRQSLGQGLEFLIYFQGNSAPDKSGLPSDRFSAERTGGSVSTLTIQRTQQEDSAVYLCASSTRQGFTEAFFGQGTRLTVV.

The chain combines TRBV6-2 or TRBV6-3 with TRBJ2-7, with 8 nucleotides matching TRBD1. Germline V gene sequence: CDR1 MNHEY, CDR2 SVGEGT. This CDR3 is built from 14 residues. The trim removed 5 bases at V and 2 bases at J, leaving 5 bases unmatched. The CDR3 coding sequence is TGTGCCAGCAGTCGACAGGGGACTGCCTACGAGCAGTACTTC. The encoded protein is CASSRQGTAYEQYF.

This chain links TRBV29-1 with TRBJ1-1; 7 nucleotides line up with TRBD1. Germline V gene lookup returns CDR1 SQVTM and CDR2 ANQGSEA. This CDR3 is 13 amino acids long. After removal of 6 bases from V and 6 bases from J, the junction contained 10 bases not matched to a gene. The CDR3 reads CSVAMTGFAEAFF. The CDR3 bases are TGCAGCGTCGCAATGACAGGGTTTGCTGAAGCTTTCTTT.

The V call is TRBV19, the J call TRBJ2-6; 8 bases agree with TRBD1. Germline V gene data show CDR1 as LNHDA and CDR2 as SQIVND (reference sequence). The junction had 7 bases not matched to a gene; V was cut back by 9 bases and J by 0 bases. The CDR3 has 16 amino acids. The chain's CDR3 is CASSQGGLSGANVLTF. In DNA, the CDR3 is TGTGCCAGCTCACAGGGGGGCCTCTCTGGGGCCAACGTCCTGACTTTC.

The chain uses TRBV18 and TRBJ2-7, with D possibly being TRBD1 (5 bases). The CDR3 length is 13 residues. V was pared by 1 base and J by 6 bases, with 10 bases between. Germline V gene sequence: CDR1 KGHSH, CDR2 LQKENI. The CDR3 here is CASSPRQGGEQYF. The CDR3 nucleotides read TGTGCCAGCTCACCACGCCAGGGCGGCGAGCAGTACTTC.

This clone came up once. The chain has TRBV7-2 and TRBJ2-5, with 10 bases matching TRBD2. Germline V gives CDR1 SGHTA, CDR2 FQGNSA. This CDR3 contains 14 residues. Losses at the gene ends were 5 bases for V and 10 bases for J; bases not matched to a gene: 10. CDR3 coding DNA: TGTGCCAGCAGCCAGCTTTCAGCGGGGGGGAGCCAGTACTTC. This gives the protein CASSQLSAGGSQYF.

This clone showed up just once. The V call is TRBV9, the J call TRBJ2-3; 12 positions match TRBD2. Per the germline V gene, CDR1 is SGDLS and CDR2 is YYNGEE. The CDR3 contains 16 residues. V shed 0 bases, J shed 3 bases, and the junction held 2 bases outside the gene matches. The CDR3 coding sequence is TGTGCCAGCAGCGTAGTAACTAGCGGGGGGACAGATACGCAGTATTTT. Its translation: CASSVVTSGGTDTQYF. Combining the CDR3 with reference TRBV9 and TRBJ2-3 gives the whole variable domain DSGVTQTPKHLITATGQRVTLRCSPRSGDLSVYWYQQSLDQGLQFLIQYYNGEERAKGNILERFSAQQFPDLHSELNLSSLELGDSALYFCASSVVTSGGTDTQYFGPGTRLTVL.

This chain joins TRBV5-1 and TRBJ1-2; no definite D call. V was shortened by 1 base and J by 2 bases, with 6 bases between the two germline ends. Germline-derived CDR1 and CDR2 are SGHRS and YFSETQ. The CDR3 is made up of 13 amino acids. The CDR3 nucleotides are TGCGCCAGCAGCTTGTCAGAAAACTATGGCTACACCTTC. Translated: CASSLSENYGYTF.

The CDR3: CASSGGLDQPQHF. CDR3 in DNA: TGCGCCAGCTCCGGGGGATTGGATCAGCCCCAGCATTTT. The V call is TRBV5-1, the J call TRBJ1-5, with D tentatively TRBD1 (5 bases). The CDR3 loop spans 13 amino acids. With 7 bases removed from V and 5 bases from J, the gap between germline ends came to 13 bases. Per the germline V gene, CDR1 is SGHRS and CDR2 is YFSETQ.

Regarding this clone: Other DNA sequences of this sample code for an identical CDR3. The chain recombines TRBV18 with TRBJ1-4; 7 bases align to TRBD1. V gave up 4 bases and J gave up 5 bases; unmatched junction bases: 4. The V gene's germline CDR1 is KGHSH and CDR2 LQKENI. The CDR3 contains 14 residues. The CDR3 DNA reads TGTGCCAGCTCACAACAGGGGCGGAATGAAAAACTGTTTTTT. Translating it yields CASSQQGRNEKLFF.

The chain carries TRBV11-3 and TRBJ2-3, with D possibly matching TRBD2 (6 bases). The CDR3 is 15 residues long. V was shortened by 3 bases and J by 4 bases, with 14 bases between the two germline ends. Germline V gene lookup returns CDR1 SGHNT and CDR2 YENEEA. The CDR3 sequence: CASSFAGGVADTQYF. Written as DNA, the CDR3 is TGTGCCAGCAGCTTCGCCGGGGGAGTCGCAGATACGCAGTATTTT.

A word on this clone: The sample carries other DNA sequences with the same CDR3. The rearrangement joins TRBV5-1 to TRBJ1-3; D is uncertain. V was pared by 4 bases and J by 0 bases, with 11 bases between. CDR1 and CDR2 from the germline V gene are SGHRS and YFSETQ. This CDR3 has 15 amino acids. The CDR3 nucleotides read TGCGCCAGCAGCCTCGACGGGAGCTCTGGAAACACCATATATTTT. Encoded protein: CASSLDGSSGNTIYF.

CDR3 DNA: TGTGCCAGCAGCCCCTCGGCCAGGGGGGGGACAGGTGAGCAGTTCTTC. This encodes CASSPSARGGTGEQFF. The chain recombines TRBV7-2 with TRBJ2-1; D is possibly TRBD1 (8 bases). CDR3 size: 16 residues. Trimming stripped 5 bases from V and 9 bases from J, with 23 bases between. Germline assignment: CDR1 SGHTA and CDR2 FQGNSA.

The V and J genes are TRBV30 and TRBJ2-7; 7 bases agree with TRBD2. Germline V gene lookup returns CDR1 GTSNPN and CDR2 SVGIG (reference sequence). After removal of 2 bases from V and 9 bases from J, the junction contained 13 bases not matched to a gene. The CDR3 covers 14 residues. The CDR3 is CAWSQIGRAGTQYF. The DNA of the CDR3 is TGTGCCTGGAGTCAAATTGGGAGGGCGGGCACGCAGTACTTC.